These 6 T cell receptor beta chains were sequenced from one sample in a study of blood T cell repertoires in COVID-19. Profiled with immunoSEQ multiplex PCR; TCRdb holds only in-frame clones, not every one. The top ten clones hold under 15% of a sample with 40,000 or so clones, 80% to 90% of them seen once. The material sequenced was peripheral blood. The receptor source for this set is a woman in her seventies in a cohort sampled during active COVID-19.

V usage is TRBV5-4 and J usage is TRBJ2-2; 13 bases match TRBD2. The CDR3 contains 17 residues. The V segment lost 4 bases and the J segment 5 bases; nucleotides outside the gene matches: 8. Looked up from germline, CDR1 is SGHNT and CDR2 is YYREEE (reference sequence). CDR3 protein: CASSPGTSGIATGELFF. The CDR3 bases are TGTGCCAGCAGCCCCGGGACTAGCGGGATAGCGACCGGGGAGCTGTTTTTT.

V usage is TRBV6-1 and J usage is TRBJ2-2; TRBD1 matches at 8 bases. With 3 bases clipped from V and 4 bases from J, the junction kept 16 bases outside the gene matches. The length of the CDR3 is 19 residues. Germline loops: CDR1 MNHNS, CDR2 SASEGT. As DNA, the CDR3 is TGTGCCAGCAGTGACCTTTCAGGGGGCCCAACTAGTTTCACCGGGGAGCTGTTTTTT. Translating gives CASSDLSGGPTSFTGELFF.

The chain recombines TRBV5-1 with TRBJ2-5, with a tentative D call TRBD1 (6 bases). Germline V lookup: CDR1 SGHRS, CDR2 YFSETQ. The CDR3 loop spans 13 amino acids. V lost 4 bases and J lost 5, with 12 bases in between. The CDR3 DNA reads TGCGCCAGCAGCCCACCCCAGGGGGAGACCCAGTACTTC. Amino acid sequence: CASSPPQGETQYF.

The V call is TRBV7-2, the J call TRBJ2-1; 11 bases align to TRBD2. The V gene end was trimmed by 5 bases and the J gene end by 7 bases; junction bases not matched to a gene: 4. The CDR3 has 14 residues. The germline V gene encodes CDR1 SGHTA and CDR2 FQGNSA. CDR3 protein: CASSPRLAGNEQFF. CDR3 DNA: TGTGCCAGCAGCCCCCGACTAGCGGGAAATGAGCAGTTCTTC.

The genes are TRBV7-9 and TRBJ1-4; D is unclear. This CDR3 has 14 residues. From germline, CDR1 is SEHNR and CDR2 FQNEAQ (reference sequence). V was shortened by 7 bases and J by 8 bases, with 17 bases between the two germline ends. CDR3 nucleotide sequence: TGTGCCAGCAACAATGGTGGATACAGCGAAAAACTGTTTTTT. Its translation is CASNNGGYSEKLFF.

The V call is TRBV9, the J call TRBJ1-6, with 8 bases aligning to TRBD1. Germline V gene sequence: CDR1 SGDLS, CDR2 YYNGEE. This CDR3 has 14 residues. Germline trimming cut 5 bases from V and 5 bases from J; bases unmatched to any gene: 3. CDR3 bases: TGTGCCAGCAGTATGACAGGGGATAATTCACCCCTCCACTTT. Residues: CASSMTGDNSPLHF.